A single sample is the source of the 20 T cell receptor beta chains below, sequenced in a study of early T cells in non-severe SARS-CoV-2 infection. TCRdb called the 5' RACE reads again in MiXCR, with one record for every CDR3 protein. This sample carries about 46,000 distinct CDR3 sequences, roughly 9.3% of them seen once, and the ten largest clones take under 15%. The sequenced sample was whole blood. The origin of the receptors is an adult who was a healthcare worker with PCR-confirmed SARS-CoV-2 infection or an uninfected control (not recorded which).

This clonotype has at least ten counts. The chain recombines TRBV29-1 with TRBJ1-4; D not certain. CDR1 and CDR2 (germline): SQVTM, ANQGSEA. This CDR3 contains 11 residues. V shed 3 bases and J shed 8 bases, with 7 bases lying between them. For the CDR3, the DNA is TGCAGCGTTGAGAGGGTGGAAAAACTGTTTTTT. Amino acids: CSVERVEKLFF. The variable domain in full, completed from reference TRBV29-1 and TRBJ1-4, reads SAVISQKPSRDICQRGTSLTIQCQVDSQVTMMFWYRQQPGQSLTLIATANQGSEATYESGFVIDKFPISRPNLTFSTLTVSNMSPEDSSIYLCSVERVEKLFFGSGTQLSVL.

The gene calls are TRBV20-1 and TRBJ2-5, with 7 bases identical to TRBD2. The germline V gene encodes CDR1 DFQATT and CDR2 SNEGSKA (reference sequence). The CDR3 runs 12 residues. J was trimmed by 4 bases and V by 5 bases; bases with no gene match: 4. CDR3 DNA: TGCAGTGCTGGCGGGAGTGTAGAGACCCAGTACTTC. It specifies CSAGGSVETQYF.

This clonotype has ten or more counts. This chain joins TRBV28 and TRBJ2-7; D is ambiguous. This CDR3 contains 11 residues. V was pared by 6 bases and J by 6 bases, with 9 bases between. Looked up from germline, CDR1 is MDHEN and CDR2 is SYDVKM. The CDR3 DNA is TGTGCCAGCAGCTTCCTGGGCGAGCAGTACTTC. Protein product: CASSFLGEQYF.

This clonotype appeared many times. The rearrangement links TRBV4-3 to TRBJ2-2; D call uncertain. This CDR3 contains 18 residues. Germline values: CDR1 LGHNA, CDR2 YSLEER. The V and J ends lost 2 bases and 4 bases respectively, with 20 bases between them. DNA of the CDR3: TGCGCCAGCAGCCAAAGTGCTCGGGTGGCCCAGCGCACCGGGGAGCTGTTTTTT. Translating it yields CASSQSARVAQRTGELFF.

This clonotype was seen at least ten times. J is TRBJ2-2 and V is TRBV9, with D possibly TRBD2 on 6 matching bases. Trimming removed 0 bases from V and 6 bases from J, with 9 bases in between. The CDR3 sequence is 14 residues long. CDR1 is SGDLS, CDR2 YYNGEE, per germline. For the CDR3, the DNA is TGTGCCAGCAGCGTAGCGGCGGGATCCGGGGAGCTGTTTTTT. As protein: CASSVAAGSGELFF.

This clonotype has a count of ten or more. This chain links TRBV28 with TRBJ1-1; weak D call: TRBD1 (5 bases). The length of the CDR3 is 15 residues. V shed 6 bases and J shed 1 base, with 15 bases lying between them. From germline, CDR1 is MDHEN and CDR2 SYDVKM. CDR3 DNA sequence: TGTGCCAGCAGACCGAGCAAACAGGAGAACACTGAAGCTTTCTTT. It yields the protein CASRPSKQENTEAFF.

In its sample, this clonotype was seen a few times. The chain joins TRBV12-3 or TRBV12-4 to TRBJ2-1, with 8 bases lining up with TRBD1. The CDR3 runs to 15 residues. Germline trimming cut 3 bases from V and 9 bases from J; bases unmatched to any gene: 10. In nucleotides, the CDR3 is TGTGCCAGCAGTTTCACCGAGGACAGGGTGGGTGAGCAGTTCTTC. Translation: CASSFTEDRVGEQFF.

This clonotype was seen only a few times. V is TRBV9 and J is TRBJ2-6, with unresolved D. This CDR3 spans 15 amino acids. Germline V gene sequence: CDR1 SGDLS, CDR2 YYNGEE. The ends were cut back, 0 bases at V and 0 bases at J, with 4 bases in the middle. The chain's CDR3 is CASSVVGSGANVLTF. The DNA for the CDR3 is TGTGCCAGCAGCGTAGTTGGCTCTGGGGCCAACGTCCTGACTTTC. The variable domain in full, with the rest retrieved from reference TRBV9 and TRBJ2-6, is DSGVTQTPKHLITATGQRVTLRCSPRSGDLSVYWYQQSLDQGLQFLIQYYNGEERAKGNILERFSAQQFPDLHSELNLSSLELGDSALYFCASSVVGSGANVLTFGAGSRLTVL.

This clonotype was seen many times. This sequence joins TRBV28 and TRBJ1-6; possible D gene TRBD1, 5 bases. CDR3 length: 13 residues. Germline loops: CDR1 MDHEN, CDR2 SYDVKM. Deletions cut 8 bases from V and 5 bases from J, with 10 bases between. CDR3 loop: CASRGVHNSPLHF. CDR3 sequence (DNA): TGTGCCAGCCGAGGGGTGCATAATTCACCCCTCCACTTT.

Remarks on this clonotype: This may come from a read error, since a much larger clone is one base off. The chain uses TRBV7-9 and TRBJ1-4, with TRBD1 as a possible D gene (6 bases). CDR3 size: 16 residues. Looked up from germline, CDR1 is SEHNR and CDR2 is FQNEAQ (reference sequence). The chain's CDR3 is CASNLVVGGSNEKLFF. The CDR3 DNA sequence: TGTGCCAGCAACTTAGTCGTCGGGGGCTCTAATGAAAAACTGTTTTTT.

About this clonotype itself: An end of the junction does not agree with germline; a read error may underlie this. The rearrangement joins TRBV6-5 to TRBJ2-6; D is perhaps TRBD1 or TRBD2 (6 bases each). CDR3 length: 18 residues. Germline V lookup: CDR1 MNHEY, CDR2 SVGAGI. CDR3 amino acids: CASTYLLFGGAGANVLTF. The DNA of the CDR3 is TGTGCCAGCACTTACCTCCTTTTCGGGGGCGCTGGGGCCAACGTCCTGACTTTC.

At least ten counts were recorded for this clonotype. The chain employs TRBV2 and TRBJ2-7, with TRBD2 as a possible D gene (6 bases). Germline V gene data show CDR1 as SNHLY and CDR2 as FYNNEI. The CDR3 contains 13 residues. The ends were cut back, 1 base at V and 5 bases at J, with 9 bases in the middle. The CDR3 spells CASSEGTIHEQYF. The CDR3 DNA reads TGTGCCAGCAGTGAAGGGACTATCCACGAGCAGTACTTC.

This clonotype was seen a handful of times. The chain carries TRBV10-3 and TRBJ2-3; D is undetermined. Germline V CDR1 and CDR2: ENHRY, SYGVKD. Deletions cut 4 bases from V and 1 base from J, with 0 bases between. The CDR3 loop spans 11 amino acids. CDR3: CAISGTDTQYF. Here the CDR3 DNA reads TGTGCCATCAGTGGCACAGATACGCAGTATTTT.

This clonotype was found a few times. V usage is TRBV12-3 or TRBV12-4 and J usage is TRBJ1-1; D is ambiguous. Trimming took off 1 base at V and 7 bases at J, with 7 bases between the two ends. This CDR3 region has 12 residues. The CDR3 coding sequence is TGTGCCAGCAGTTTAGGATTGGGTGAAGCTTTCTTT. The encoded protein is CASSLGLGEAFF.

In its sample, this clonotype was seen a few times. The chain is built from TRBV12-3 or TRBV12-4 and TRBJ2-2, with 13 positions matching TRBD2. J lost 7 bases, V lost 6 bases, and 11 bases had no gene match. The CDR3 extends over 17 amino acids. This CDR3 reads CASSRTSGSLVGGELFF. The CDR3 bases are TGTGCCAGCAGCCGGACTAGCGGGAGTCTCGTTGGCGGGGAGCTGTTTTTT.

The V and J genes are TRBV5-5 and TRBJ2-3; 11 bases are shared with TRBD1. Germline trimming cut 0 bases from V and 2 bases from J; bases unmatched to any gene: 8. The CDR3 is 18 residues long. CDR1 and CDR2 (germline): SGHKS, YYEKEE (reference sequence). The CDR3: CASSLVPDRGHVTDTQYF. The DNA for the CDR3 is TGTGCCAGCAGCTTGGTTCCGGACAGGGGGCATGTCACAGATACGCAGTATTTT.

Many counts were recorded for this clonotype. The chain has TRBV7-9 and TRBJ2-4, with D possibly matching TRBD2 (7 bases). The CDR3 is made up of 14 amino acids. With 3 bases removed from V and 5 bases from J, the gap between germline ends came to 11 bases. Germline V gene sequence: CDR1 SEHNR, CDR2 FQNEAQ (reference sequence). The DNA of the CDR3 is TGTGCCAGCAGCTTCACAGGGAGGGAAAACATTCAGTACTTC. Its protein is CASSFTGRENIQYF.

This clonotype showed up many times. The chain carries TRBV6-1 and TRBJ1-6; 7 nucleotides align to TRBD1. Unmatched junction bases numbered 9, after V lost 8 bases and J lost 8 bases. Looked up from germline, CDR1 is MNHNS and CDR2 is SASEGT. The CDR3 covers 14 residues. The CDR3 loop reads CASGRSQGDSPLHF. For the CDR3, the DNA is TGTGCCAGCGGGCGGTCCCAGGGGGATTCACCCCTCCACTTT.

This clonotype was counted at least ten times. The chain joins TRBV4-2 to TRBJ1-3, with no clear D. Trimming removed 0 bases at V and 0 bases at J, with 24 bases between. This CDR3 region has 21 residues. Germline V gives CDR1 LGHNA, CDR2 YNFKEQ. CDR3 nucleotides: TGTGCCAGCAGCCAAGAGGGAATAGGGTCAGGACGTCTAAGCTCTGGAAACACCATATATTTT. Encoded protein: CASSQEGIGSGRLSSGNTIYF.

The table lists this clonotype with a few counts. The gene calls are TRBV18 and TRBJ2-7, with D unresolved. The CDR3 contains 14 residues. V shed 1 base and J shed 2 bases, with 9 bases lying between them. The germline gives CDR1 KGHSH, CDR2 LQKENI. The CDR3 sequence is CASSPLAETYEQYF. For the CDR3, the DNA is TGTGCCAGCTCACCACTTGCCGAGACCTACGAGCAGTACTTC.